Below are 20 T cell receptor beta chains sequenced from a single sample in a study of blood T cell repertoires in COVID-19. The method was immunoSEQ multiplex PCR; TCRdb's version includes in-frame clones alone and lacks a portion of them. The table lists roughly 250,000 clones, about nine tenths of them singletons. Sequences were obtained from PBMCs or T cells enriched from blood (not recorded which). These TCRs come from a woman between 18 and 29 years old who had recovered from COVID-19.

This CDR3 is CASKRGTSTDTQYF. The CDR3, as DNA: TGTGCCAGTAAACGGGGGACTAGCACAGATACGCAGTATTTT. This chain connects TRBV14 to TRBJ2-3; perhaps TRBD2 as D (6 bases). CDR1 SGHDN and CDR2 FVKESK come from the germline V gene. The CDR3 is made up of 14 amino acids. V lost 9 bases and J lost 0, with 13 bases in between.

The rearrangement uses TRBV4-1 and TRBJ1-1; unclear D gene. The CDR3 has 14 residues. The V end lost 1 base, the J end lost 0 bases, and 6 bases lay between the germline ends. Germline lookup yields CDR1 MGHRA and CDR2 YSYEKL. The CDR3 nucleotides read TGCGCCAGCAGCCAAGGGGCCCTGAACACTGAAGCTTTCTTT. Amino acid sequence: CASSQGALNTEAFF.

The V gene is TRBV5-4, the J gene TRBJ2-1; the D gene is possibly TRBD1 (6 bases). Trimming removed 0 bases from V and 3 bases from J, with 7 bases in between. Per germline, CDR1 SGHNT and CDR2 YYREEE (reference sequence). This CDR3 has 14 residues. Written as DNA, the CDR3 is TGTGCCAGCAGCTTGGCGGACAGCTACAATGAGCAGTTCTTC. Residues: CASSLADSYNEQFF.

This clone appeared a single time. CDR3 sequence: CASSFGGTRGAFF. CDR3 in DNA: TGTGCCAGCAGTTTCGGGGGGACGCGTGGAGCTTTCTTT. The chain joins TRBV12-3 or TRBV12-4 to TRBJ1-1; tentative D call: TRBD1 (5 bases). Deletions cut 3 bases from V and 10 bases from J, with 15 bases between. The CDR3 is made up of 13 amino acids.

The gene calls are TRBV11-2 and TRBJ1-1; 8 nucleotides line up with TRBD1. The germline CDR1 and CDR2 sequences are SGHAT and FQNNGV. There are 15 residues in the CDR3. V trimming: 3 bases; J trimming: 4 bases; junction bases outside the gene matches: 7. CDR3 in DNA: TGTGCCAGCAGCTTTGATGGCAGGGGGCTCACTGAAGCTTTCTTT. It yields the protein CASSFDGRGLTEAFF.

This chain uses TRBV2 with TRBJ1-6, with 11 bases identical to TRBD1. The germline V gene encodes CDR1 SNHLY and CDR2 FYNNEI. This CDR3 region has 14 residues. Losses at the gene ends were 7 bases for V and 15 bases for J; bases not matched to a gene: 11. CDR3 loop: CASIPGTGGNRLHF. CDR3 coding DNA: TGTGCCAGCATCCCCGGGACAGGGGGAAATCGCCTCCACTTT.

CDR3 coding DNA: TGTGCCAGCAGCCCCGGACAGAACACTGAAGCTTTCTTT. Encoded protein: CASSPGQNTEAFF. This chain joins TRBV11-3 and TRBJ1-1, with a possible D match to TRBD1 (5 bases). Germline V gene lookup returns CDR1 SGHNT and CDR2 YENEEA. Between the trimmed V and J ends, which lost 5 bases and 1 base, there was a span of 8 bases. The CDR3 is made up of 13 amino acids.

V and J are TRBV19 and TRBJ2-3, with a possible D match to TRBD1 (5 bases). CDR1 is LNHDA and CDR2 is SQIVND in the germline V gene (reference sequence). CDR3 length: 14 residues. Trimming removed 1 base at V and 3 bases at J, with 8 bases between. DNA for the CDR3: TGTGCCAGTAGTATAGTGGGGCGTACAGATACGCAGTATTTT. Translation gives CASSIVGRTDTQYF.

This chain links TRBV19 with TRBJ1-2, with D possibly TRBD1 on 5 matching bases. Germline V CDR1 and CDR2: LNHDA, SQIVND (reference sequence). This CDR3 has 17 amino acids. V lost 4 bases and J 2 bases, leaving 20 bases between the germline ends. The CDR3: CASSTGTFRDLNYGYTF. CDR3 nucleotides: TGTGCCAGTAGTACCGGGACTTTTCGAGACCTGAACTATGGCTACACCTTC.

This chain connects TRBV29-1 to TRBJ1-1; D remains unclear. CDR3 length: 12 amino acids. The germline gives CDR1 SQVTM, CDR2 ANQGSEA. V lost 5 bases and J lost 0, with 7 bases in between. The CDR3 loop is CSVIQMNTEAFF. CDR3 nucleotides: TGCAGCGTTATTCAAATGAACACTGAAGCTTTCTTT.

The chain carries TRBV5-4 and TRBJ2-1; the D gene is possibly TRBD2 (7 bases). V lost 6 bases and J lost 8, with 21 bases in between. The germline gives CDR1 SGHNT, CDR2 YYREEE (reference sequence). CDR3 length: 15 amino acids. DNA of the CDR3: TGTGCCAGCATCCCTGGAAGGGACGGGGGGCATGAGCAGTTCTTC. The encoded protein is CASIPGRDGGHEQFF. Looking up the rest from reference TRBV5-4 and TRBJ2-1 gives the full variable domain: ETGVTQSPTHLIKTRGQQVTLRCSSQSGHNTVSWYQQALGQGPQFIFQYYREEENGRGNFPPRFSGLQFPNYSSELNVNALELDDSALYLCASIPGRDGGHEQFFGPGTRLTVL.

The chain employs TRBV20-1 and TRBJ1-1; D might be TRBD1 (6 bases). The CDR3 runs to 14 residues. The V gene's germline CDR1 is DFQATT and CDR2 SNEGSKA (reference sequence). The V end was cut by 3 bases, the J end by 5 bases, with 16 bases between. CDR3 sequence: CSASYGGLSTEAFF. In nucleotides, the CDR3 is TGCAGTGCTAGTTACGGGGGGCTGAGTACTGAAGCTTTCTTT.

CDR3 in DNA: TGCGCCAGCAGCCCAAGGGCAGGGTTTGCGGAAGCTTTCTTT. Translated: CASSPRAGFAEAFF. The chain employs TRBV4-3 and TRBJ1-1; weak D call: TRBD1 (5 bases). Trimming cost V 4 bases and J 8 bases, with 17 bases left between them. The CDR3 covers 14 residues. Germline lookup yields CDR1 LGHNA and CDR2 YSLEER.

The rearrangement uses TRBV5-4 and TRBJ1-3, with 9 bases identical to TRBD1. After removal of 0 bases from V and 2 bases from J, the junction contained 0 bases not matched to a gene. The CDR3 is made up of 15 amino acids. Germline V lookup: CDR1 SGHNT, CDR2 YYREEE (reference sequence). CDR3 sequence (DNA): TGTGCCAGCAGCTTGGGACAGGGGGCTGGAAACACCATATATTTT. Translation: CASSLGQGAGNTIYF. The full variable domain, completed using reference TRBV5-4 and TRBJ1-3, is ETGVTQSPTHLIKTRGQQVTLRCSSQSGHNTVSWYQQALGQGPQFIFQYYREEENGRGNFPPRFSGLQFPNYSSELNVNALELDDSALYLCASSLGQGAGNTIYFGEGSWLTVV.

The V gene is TRBV18, the J gene TRBJ1-1, with TRBD1 identical over 7 bases. This CDR3 contains 15 residues. V shed 3 bases, J shed 5 bases, and the junction held 9 bases outside the gene matches. In germline, CDR1 is KGHSH, CDR2 LQKENI. As DNA, the CDR3 is TGTGCCAGCTCACCCTCGACAGGGTGGTTTACTGAAGCTTTCTTT. Translated: CASSPSTGWFTEAFF.

For the CDR3, the DNA is TGTGCCAGCAGCTTGGAGCCGGGGGGCTTAGGCTACACCTTC. This translates into CASSLEPGGLGYTF. The chain recombines TRBV5-5 with TRBJ1-2, with D perhaps matching TRBD1 (6 bases). Between the trimmed V and J ends, which lost 0 bases and 8 bases, there was a span of 14 bases. Germline CDR1 reads SGHKS; CDR2 reads YYEKEE (reference sequence). The CDR3 sequence is 14 residues long.

The rearrangement links TRBV6-5 to TRBJ1-6; 9 bases align to TRBD1. CDR1 and CDR2 from the germline V gene are MNHEY and SVGAGI. The CDR3 is 15 amino acids. V was pared by 5 bases and J by 7 bases, with 6 bases of the junction left unmatched. Here the CDR3 reads CASSTAGTGNSPLHF. CDR3 nucleotides: TGTGCCAGCAGTACAGCCGGGACAGGGAATTCACCCCTCCACTTT.

The chain uses TRBV4-2 and TRBJ1-2; 10 bases are shared with TRBD1. The CDR3 consists of 18 residues. Per germline, CDR1 LGHNA and CDR2 YNFKEQ. V dropped 2 bases and J dropped 2; count of bases not matched to a gene: 11. CDR3 bases: TGTGCCAGCAGCCAAAGCACCGGGACAGGGGACACAAACTATGGCTACACCTTC. Translated, it gives CASSQSTGTGDTNYGYTF.

The V gene is TRBV28, the J gene TRBJ1-1; D may be TRBD1 (5 bases). The CDR3 is made up of 15 amino acids. From germline, CDR1 is MDHEN and CDR2 SYDVKM. V was trimmed by 1 base and J by 2 bases, leaving 11 bases between them. The CDR3 spells CASSLSGRGNTEAFF. The CDR3 coding sequence is TGTGCCAGCAGTTTATCAGGGAGGGGTAACACTGAAGCTTTCTTT.

V is TRBV14 and J is TRBJ1-1; D remains unclear. Between the trimmed V and J ends, which lost 5 bases and 3 bases, there was a span of 10 bases. The CDR3 contains 13 residues. Germline assignment: CDR1 SGHDN and CDR2 FVKESK. The CDR3 nucleotides are TGTGCCAGCAGCTTTCGACACGACACTGAAGCTTTCTTT. Protein product: CASSFRHDTEAFF.